This entry describes one TCR beta chain. The antigen remains undetermined. The sample is drawn from a study of response to subunit inactivated influenza vaccine. TCRdb passed the RT-PCR reads through MiXCR, listing each CDR3 protein once. Here the sample spans some 600,000 distinct CDR3 sequences, about 14% being singletons. V was pared by 2 bases and J by 1 base, with 11 bases between. Germline values: CDR1 SGHAT, CDR2 FQNNGV. The length of the CDR3 is 16 residues. Overall study results and limits: Seasonal influenza vaccination, on each occasion, was suggested by the authors to recruit few new T cells.

This material consisted of PBMCs from blood, taken roughly 2 weeks before vaccination. This TCR was recovered from a man in his fifties or sixties who received an inactivated influenza vaccine. V gene TRBV11-2 combines with J gene TRBJ2-2; TRBD2 is a possible D gene (6 bases). The CDR3 DNA sequence: TGTGCCAGCAGCTTACAGGGACTGATGAACACCGGGGAGCTGTTTTTT. It encodes CASSLQGLMNTGELFF.